This T cell receptor beta chain was recorded in a study of blood T cell repertoires in COVID-19. This table comes from immunoSEQ multiplex PCR, and its TCRdb copy is limited to in-frame clones, with some not included. The table includes roughly 150,000 clones, approximately 80% detected once. This CDR3 spans 15 amino acids. Germline V lookup: CDR1 LGHDT, CDR2 YNNKEL (reference sequence). Trimming removed 4 bases at V and 0 bases at J, with 10 bases between. The rearrangement uses TRBV3-1 (or the pseudogene TRBV3-2) and TRBJ2-1; D gene uncertain. Material: peripheral blood. This clonotype originated in a man in his 60s with acute or convalescent COVID-19. The CDR3, as DNA: TGTGCCAGCAGCCTCGGTCACAGCTCCTACAATGAGCAGTTCTTC. This gives the protein CASSLGHSSYNEQFF.